These 25 T cell receptor beta chains were all obtained from the same sample, sequenced in a study of shared clonotypes between healthy human individuals. Clones were read by immunoSEQ multiplex PCR, and TCRdb kept only the in-frame ones, dropping some. Of more than 550,000 clones in the sample, around 77% were seen once. Sequences were obtained from memory CD4+ T cells sorted from blood. The subset was: CD45RA-negative fraction. The receptors derive from a woman aged 25 to 39 in good health.

This chain connects TRBV28 to TRBJ2-3; D remains unclear. The length of the CDR3 is 13 residues. Germline CDR1 and CDR2: MDHEN and SYDVKM. V lost 4 bases and J 5 bases, leaving 10 bases between the germline ends. The CDR3 spells CASSSTGKDTQYF. The CDR3 region has the DNA TGTGCCAGCAGTTCCACTGGGAAAGATACGCAGTATTTT.

This clone was detected a few times. The gene calls are TRBV19 and TRBJ2-7, with D possibly being TRBD1 or TRBD2 (5 bases each). The CDR3 runs to 14 residues. V lost 6 bases, J lost 7 bases, and 19 bases lay in between. Looked up from germline, CDR1 is LNHDA and CDR2 is SQIVND (reference sequence). CDR3 sequence (DNA): TGTGCCAGTAGACCCTTGGGGGACGGACCTGAGCAGTACTTC. Protein sequence: CASRPLGDGPEQYF.

The V gene is TRBV28, the J gene TRBJ1-5, with no clear D. V was pared by 7 bases and J by 2 bases, with 18 bases between. The CDR3 extends over 16 amino acids. Germline values: CDR1 MDHEN, CDR2 SYDVKM. The CDR3 sequence is CASISGGLWGNQPQHF. DNA for the CDR3: TGTGCCAGCATCTCCGGCGGGCTTTGGGGCAATCAGCCCCAGCATTTT.

This sequence joins TRBV2 and TRBJ2-3; 8 positions agree with TRBD1. The V gene end was trimmed by 6 bases and the J gene end by 4 bases; junction bases not matched to a gene: 9. Germline V gives CDR1 SNHLY, CDR2 FYNNEI. The CDR3 spans 15 residues. Here the CDR3 reads CASSAQGGVADTQYF. CDR3 DNA sequence: TGTGCCAGCAGCGCACAGGGGGGTGTTGCAGATACGCAGTATTTT.

This clone was seen a single time. The chain has TRBV5-1 and TRBJ1-1; D is possibly TRBD1 (5 bases). The V and J ends lost 2 bases and 0 bases respectively, with 14 bases between them. The germline gives CDR1 SGHRS, CDR2 YFSETQ. The CDR3 has 16 amino acids. CDR3 amino acids: CASSLGARSVNTEAFF. The DNA for the CDR3 is TGCGCCAGCAGCTTAGGGGCCCGAAGTGTGAACACTGAAGCTTTCTTT.

V and J are TRBV4-1 and TRBJ2-7; D remains ambiguous. CDR1 is MGHRA and CDR2 is YSYEKL in the germline V gene. The CDR3 spans 15 residues. V was clipped by 0 bases and J by 1 base, with 10 bases between them. CDR3 sequence (DNA): TGCGCCAGCAGCCAAGACCACTCGCGATCCTACGAGCAGTACTTC. Its protein is CASSQDHSRSYEQYF.

The rearrangement uses TRBV19 and TRBJ1-5; possible D gene TRBD1, 5 bases. The CDR3 covers 13 residues. Germline assignment: CDR1 LNHDA and CDR2 SQIVND (reference sequence). Trimming pared 10 bases from V and 7 bases from J, leaving 17 bases between. The CDR3 region has the DNA TGTGCCATCTCATTGCAGGGTGGCCAGCCCCAGCATTTT. This sequence encodes CAISLQGGQPQHF.

J is TRBJ1-1 and V is TRBV18; D remains unclear. Germline CDR1 and CDR2: KGHSH and LQKENI. V was pared by 2 bases and J by 5 bases, with 9 bases between. The CDR3 has 13 amino acids. The CDR3: CASSPVVWTEAFF. CDR3 DNA sequence: TGTGCCAGCTCACCAGTGGTATGGACTGAAGCTTTCTTT.

This clone appeared a few times. J is TRBJ1-1 and V is TRBV5-4; TRBD1 agrees at 9 bases. The ends lost 3 bases at V and 6 bases at J; junction bases unmatched: 3. The CDR3 runs to 13 residues. CDR1 and CDR2 (germline): SGHNT, YYREEE (reference sequence). Here the CDR3 reads CASSSTGGPEAFF. The CDR3 DNA is TGTGCCAGCAGCTCAACAGGGGGCCCTGAAGCTTTCTTT.

The chain links TRBV30 to TRBJ1-3, with a possible D match to TRBD1 (6 bases). Trimming took 1 base from V and 3 from J, leaving 7 bases between them. The length of the CDR3 is 13 residues. CDR1 is GTSNPN and CDR2 is SVGIG in the germline V gene (reference sequence). The CDR3 loop reads CAWSAGVGNTIYF. CDR3 sequence (DNA): TGTGCCTGGAGTGCAGGGGTTGGAAACACCATATATTTT.

This chain links TRBV7-2 with TRBJ2-7; 9 bases are shared with TRBD2. V was clipped by 5 bases and J by 3 bases; unmatched bases: 11. The V gene's germline CDR1 is SGHTA and CDR2 FQGNSA. The CDR3 has 16 amino acids. This chain's CDR3 is CASSALGSGSVYEQYF. The CDR3 DNA follows: TGTGCCAGCAGCGCCTTAGGTAGCGGGAGTGTCTACGAGCAGTACTTC.

CDR3 amino acids: CASSLFQGAVNTEAFF. The CDR3 nucleotides read TGTGCCAGCAGTTTATTCCAGGGGGCCGTGAACACTGAAGCTTTCTTT. The rearrangement links TRBV27 to TRBJ1-1, with 8 nucleotides matching TRBD1. Losses at the gene ends were 1 base for V and 0 bases for J; bases not matched to a gene: 4. CDR1 and CDR2 (germline): MNHEY, SMNVEV (reference sequence). The CDR3 loop spans 16 amino acids.

The V gene is TRBV7-9, the J gene TRBJ2-3, with no clear D. Per germline, CDR1 SEHNR and CDR2 FQNEAQ (reference sequence). Trimming removed 2 bases from V and 5 bases from J, with 8 bases in between. This CDR3 has 13 amino acids. The CDR3 nucleotides read TGTGCCAGCAGCTTAATGGCCCGAGATACGCAGTATTTT. It codes for CASSLMARDTQYF.

The V gene is TRBV7-9, the J gene TRBJ1-3; perhaps TRBD1 as D (6 bases). Germline CDR1 is SEHNR and CDR2 is FQNEAQ (reference sequence). The CDR3 has 13 amino acids. The V end lost 4 bases, the J end lost 4 bases, and 8 bases lay between the germline ends. CDR3 DNA: TGTGCCAGCAGCTCTGGACAGGGAAACACCATATATTTT. Residues: CASSSGQGNTIYF. The full variable domain, with the rest looked up from reference TRBV7-9 and TRBJ1-3, is DTGVSQNPRHKITKRGQNVTFRCDPISEHNRLYWYRQTLGQGPEFLTYFQNEAQLEKSRLLSDRFSAERPKGSFSTLEIQRTEQGDSAMYLCASSSGQGNTIYFGEGSWLTVV.

This clone was counted ten times or more. The CDR3 DNA reads TGTGCCAGCAGTTTACTAGCGGGACAGGGGAACACTGAAGCTTTCTTT. Amino acids: CASSLLAGQGNTEAFF. The chain employs TRBV27 and TRBJ1-1; 9 nucleotides align to TRBD1. Trimming took 2 bases from V and 1 from J; bases not matched to a gene: 5. Germline V CDR1 and CDR2: MNHEY, SMNVEV (reference sequence). The CDR3 runs to 16 residues.

This clone has just a few counts. This rearrangement joins TRBV18 to TRBJ2-1, with TRBD2 identical over 11 bases. The CDR3 covers 16 residues. After removal of 4 bases from V and 9 bases from J, the junction contained 11 bases not matched to a gene. Looked up from germline, CDR1 is KGHSH and CDR2 is LQKENI. CDR3 region: CASSLVELAGEGEQFF. CDR3 DNA sequence: TGTGCCAGCTCACTCGTAGAACTAGCGGGAGAGGGTGAGCAGTTCTTC. Supplemented by reference TRBV18 and TRBJ2-1, the full variable domain reads NAGVMQNPRHLVRRRGQEARLRCSPMKGHSHVYWYRQLPEEGLKFMVYLQKENIIDESGMPKERFSAEFPKEGPSILRIQQVVRGDSAAYFCASSLVELAGEGEQFFGPGTRLTVL.

The chain uses TRBV6-5 and TRBJ2-2; TRBD1 matches 7 bases. The CDR3 is 14 amino acids. CDR1 and CDR2 from the germline V gene are MNHEY and SVGAGI. With V trimmed by 4 bases and J by 4 bases, 3 bases remained unmatched. The CDR3 coding sequence is TGTGCCAGCAGTTTAAGACAGGGCACCGGGGAGCTGTTTTTT. As protein: CASSLRQGTGELFF.

The rearrangement joins TRBV2 to TRBJ1-1, with 10 nucleotides matching TRBD1. The CDR3 loop spans 15 amino acids. Germline CDR1 reads SNHLY; CDR2 reads FYNNEI. Trimming removed 4 bases from V and 2 bases from J; junction bases left unmatched: 4. The CDR3 here is CASSGGTGANTEAFF. The CDR3 region has the DNA TGTGCCAGCAGTGGGGGGACAGGGGCCAACACTGAAGCTTTCTTT.

This clone was counted once. The chain joins TRBV7-9 to TRBJ1-5, with 9 bases matching TRBD1. Germline CDR1 SEHNR, CDR2 FQNEAQ (reference sequence). The length of the CDR3 is 17 residues. V gave up 4 bases and J gave up 0 bases; unmatched junction bases: 7. The CDR3 reads CASSSQQGAHSNQPQHF. In DNA, the CDR3 is TGTGCCAGCAGCTCTCAACAGGGGGCCCATAGCAATCAGCCCCAGCATTTT.

The genes are TRBV11-2 and TRBJ2-2; D gene uncertain. Trimming left V 1 base short and J 2 bases short, with 11 bases between. CDR1 is SGHAT, CDR2 FQNNGV, per germline. This CDR3 spans 16 amino acids. The CDR3 reads CASSLVVVTNTGELFF. The CDR3 region has the DNA TGTGCCAGCAGCTTAGTTGTGGTGACAAACACCGGGGAGCTGTTTTTT.

The chain uses TRBV27 and TRBJ2-4; D possibly corresponds to TRBD2 (6 bases). V shed 6 bases and J shed 0 bases, with 6 bases lying between them. The CDR3 consists of 13 residues. Germline V gene sequence: CDR1 MNHEY, CDR2 SMNVEV (reference sequence). The CDR3 nucleotides read TGTGCCAGCAGGGGAGGAGCCAAAAACATTCAGTACTTC. It encodes CASRGGAKNIQYF.

This chain uses TRBV27 with TRBJ2-1, with D hard to call. The CDR3 consists of 15 residues. Germline V CDR1 and CDR2: MNHEY, SMNVEV (reference sequence). Between the trimmed V and J ends, which lost 0 bases and 6 bases, there was a span of 12 bases. CDR3 DNA sequence: TGTGCCAGCAGTTTATCCACGTTAGACCTCAATGAGCAGTTCTTC. Its protein product is CASSLSTLDLNEQFF.

The rearrangement joins TRBV18 to TRBJ2-1, with D perhaps matching TRBD2 (6 bases). The V end was cut by 5 bases, the J end by 0 bases, with 14 bases between. The CDR3 runs to 16 residues. CDR1 and CDR2 (germline): KGHSH, LQKENI. The CDR3 spells CASSVQGAGSYNEQFF. As DNA, the CDR3 is TGTGCCAGCTCAGTTCAGGGAGCGGGCTCCTACAATGAGCAGTTCTTC. The whole variable domain, filled in from reference TRBV18 and TRBJ2-1, reads NAGVMQNPRHLVRRRGQEARLRCSPMKGHSHVYWYRQLPEEGLKFMVYLQKENIIDESGMPKERFSAEFPKEGPSILRIQQVVRGDSAAYFCASSVQGAGSYNEQFFGPGTRLTVL.

The chain joins TRBV28 to TRBJ2-3; 13 bases match TRBD2. The germline CDR1 and CDR2 sequences are MDHEN and SYDVKM. After removal of 6 bases from V and 6 bases from J, the junction contained 3 bases not matched to a gene. The length of the CDR3 is 14 residues. The CDR3 reads CASRLAGGRDTQYF. As DNA, the CDR3 is TGTGCCAGCAGACTAGCGGGAGGGCGGGATACGCAGTATTTT.

The V and J genes are TRBV4-1 and TRBJ1-4, with 7 bases identical to TRBD1. This CDR3 comprises 15 residues. V trimming: 3 bases; J trimming: 4 bases; junction bases outside the gene matches: 5. The V gene's germline CDR1 is MGHRA and CDR2 YSYEKL. In nucleotides, the CDR3 is TGCGCCAGCAGCCAGGGGGGACAGATTAATGAAAAACTGTTTTTT. It codes for CASSQGGQINEKLFF.